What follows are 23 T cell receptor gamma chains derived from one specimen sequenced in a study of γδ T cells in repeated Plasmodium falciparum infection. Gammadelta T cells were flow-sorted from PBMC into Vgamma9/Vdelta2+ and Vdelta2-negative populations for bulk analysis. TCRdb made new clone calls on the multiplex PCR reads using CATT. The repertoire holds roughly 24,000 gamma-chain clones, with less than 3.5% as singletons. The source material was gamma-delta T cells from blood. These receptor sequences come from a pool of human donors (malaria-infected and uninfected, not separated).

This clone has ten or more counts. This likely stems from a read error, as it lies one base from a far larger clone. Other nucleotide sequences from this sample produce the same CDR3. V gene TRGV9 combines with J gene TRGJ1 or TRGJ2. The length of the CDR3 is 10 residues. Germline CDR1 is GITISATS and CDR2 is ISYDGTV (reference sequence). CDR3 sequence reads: CALWEDKKLF. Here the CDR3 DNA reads TGTGCCTTGTGGGAGGATAAGAAGCTCTTT.

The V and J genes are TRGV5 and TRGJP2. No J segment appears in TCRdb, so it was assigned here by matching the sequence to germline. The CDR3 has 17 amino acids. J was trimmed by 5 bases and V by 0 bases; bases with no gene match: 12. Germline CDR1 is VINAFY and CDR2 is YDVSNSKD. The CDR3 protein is CATWDRPFFGSDWIKTF. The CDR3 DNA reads TGTGCCACCTGGGACAGGCCCTTTTTTGGAAGTGATTGGATCAAGACGTTT.

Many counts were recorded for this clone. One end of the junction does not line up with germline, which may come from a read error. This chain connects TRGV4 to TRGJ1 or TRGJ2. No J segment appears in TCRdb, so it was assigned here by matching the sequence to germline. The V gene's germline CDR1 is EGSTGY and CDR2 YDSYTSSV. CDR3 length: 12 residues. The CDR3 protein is CAARSCYHKKLF. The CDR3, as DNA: TGTGCCGCCCGGAGCTGTTATCATAAGAAACTCTTT.

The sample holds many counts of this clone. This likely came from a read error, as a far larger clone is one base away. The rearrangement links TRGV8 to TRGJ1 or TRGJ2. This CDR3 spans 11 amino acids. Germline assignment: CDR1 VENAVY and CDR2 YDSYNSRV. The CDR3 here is CATWNYYKKLF. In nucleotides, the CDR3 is TGTGCCACCTGGAATTATTACAAGAAACTCTTT.

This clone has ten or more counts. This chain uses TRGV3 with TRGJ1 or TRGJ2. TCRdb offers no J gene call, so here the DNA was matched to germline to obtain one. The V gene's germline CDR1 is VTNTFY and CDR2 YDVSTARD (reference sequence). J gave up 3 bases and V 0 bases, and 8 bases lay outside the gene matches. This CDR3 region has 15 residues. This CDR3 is CATWDRRGFYYKKLF. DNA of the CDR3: TGTGCCACCTGGGACAGGCGTGGATTTTATTATAAGAAACTCTTT.

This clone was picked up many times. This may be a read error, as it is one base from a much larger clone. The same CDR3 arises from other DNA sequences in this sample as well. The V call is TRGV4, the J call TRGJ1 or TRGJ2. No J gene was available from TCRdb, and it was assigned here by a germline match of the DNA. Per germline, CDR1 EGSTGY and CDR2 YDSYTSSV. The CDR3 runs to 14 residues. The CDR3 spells CATWDGRAYYKKLF. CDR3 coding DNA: TGTGCCACCTGGGATGGGCGAGCCTATTACAAGAAACTCTTT.

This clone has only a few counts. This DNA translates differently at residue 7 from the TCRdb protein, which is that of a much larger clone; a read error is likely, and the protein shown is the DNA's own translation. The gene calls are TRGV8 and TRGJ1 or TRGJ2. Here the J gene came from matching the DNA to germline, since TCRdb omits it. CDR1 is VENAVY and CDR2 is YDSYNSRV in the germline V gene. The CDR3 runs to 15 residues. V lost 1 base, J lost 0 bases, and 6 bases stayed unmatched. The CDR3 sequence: CATWDSDQNYYKKLF. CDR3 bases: TGTGCCACCTGGGATAGTGACCAGAATTATTATAAGAAACTCTTT.

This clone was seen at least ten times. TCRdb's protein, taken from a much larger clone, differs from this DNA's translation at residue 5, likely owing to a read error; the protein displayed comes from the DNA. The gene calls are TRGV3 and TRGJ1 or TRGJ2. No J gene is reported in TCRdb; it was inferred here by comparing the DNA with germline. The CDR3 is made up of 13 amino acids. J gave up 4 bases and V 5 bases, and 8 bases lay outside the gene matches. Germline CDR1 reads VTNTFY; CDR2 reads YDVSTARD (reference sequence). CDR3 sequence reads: CATWGYRYYKKLF. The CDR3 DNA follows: TGTGCCACCTGGGGCTACAGGTATTATAAGAAACTCTTT.

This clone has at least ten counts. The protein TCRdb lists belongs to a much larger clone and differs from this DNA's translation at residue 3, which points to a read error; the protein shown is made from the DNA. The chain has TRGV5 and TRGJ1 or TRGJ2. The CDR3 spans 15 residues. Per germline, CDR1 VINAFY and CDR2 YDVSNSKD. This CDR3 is CASWDRLWWDYKKLF. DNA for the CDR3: TGTGCCTCCTGGGACAGGCTTTGGTGGGATTATAAGAAACTCTTT.

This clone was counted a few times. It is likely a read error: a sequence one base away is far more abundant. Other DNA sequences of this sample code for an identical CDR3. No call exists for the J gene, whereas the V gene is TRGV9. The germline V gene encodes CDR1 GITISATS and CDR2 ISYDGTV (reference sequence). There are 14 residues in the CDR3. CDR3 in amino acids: CALLPWVTGWFKIF. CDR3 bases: TGTGCCTTGCTCCCCTGGGTCACTGGTTGGTTTAAGATATTT.

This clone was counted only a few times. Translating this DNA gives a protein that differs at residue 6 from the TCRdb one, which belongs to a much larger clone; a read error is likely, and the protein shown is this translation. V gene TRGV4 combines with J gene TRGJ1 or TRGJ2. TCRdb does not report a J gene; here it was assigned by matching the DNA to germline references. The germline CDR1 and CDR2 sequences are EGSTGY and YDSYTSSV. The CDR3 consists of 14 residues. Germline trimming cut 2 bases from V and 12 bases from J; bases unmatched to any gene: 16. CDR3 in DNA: TGTGCCACCTGGGATGAGGAAGTCGGAAGGCGGAAACTCTTT. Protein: CATWDEEVGRRKLF.

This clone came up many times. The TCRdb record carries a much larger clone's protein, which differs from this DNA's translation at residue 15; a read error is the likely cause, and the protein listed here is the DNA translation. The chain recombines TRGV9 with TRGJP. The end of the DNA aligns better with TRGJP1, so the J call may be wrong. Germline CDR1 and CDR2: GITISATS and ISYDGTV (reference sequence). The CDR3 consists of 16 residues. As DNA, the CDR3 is TGTGCCTTGTGGAAAGGTCAAGAGTTGGGCAAAAAAATCAAGATATTT. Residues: CALWKGQELGKKIKIF.

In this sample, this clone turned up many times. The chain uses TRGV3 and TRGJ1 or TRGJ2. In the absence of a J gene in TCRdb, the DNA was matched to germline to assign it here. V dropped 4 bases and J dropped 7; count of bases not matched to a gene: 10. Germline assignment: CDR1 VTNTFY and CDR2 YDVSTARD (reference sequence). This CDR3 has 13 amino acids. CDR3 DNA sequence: TGTGCCACCTGGGAACGTAAAGGATATAAGAAACTCTTT. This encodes CATWERKGYKKLF.

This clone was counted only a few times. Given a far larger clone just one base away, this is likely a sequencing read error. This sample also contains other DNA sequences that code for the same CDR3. The CDR3 DNA sequence: TGCGCCACCTGGGATGGGCTCAGGAGTTATAAGAAACTCTTT. Protein: CATWDGLRSYKKLF. The rearrangement uses TRGV4 and TRGJ1 or TRGJ2. The J gene, left out of TCRdb, was set here by checking the DNA against germline. Germline assignment: CDR1 EGSTGY and CDR2 YDSYTSSV. The CDR3 totals 14 residues.

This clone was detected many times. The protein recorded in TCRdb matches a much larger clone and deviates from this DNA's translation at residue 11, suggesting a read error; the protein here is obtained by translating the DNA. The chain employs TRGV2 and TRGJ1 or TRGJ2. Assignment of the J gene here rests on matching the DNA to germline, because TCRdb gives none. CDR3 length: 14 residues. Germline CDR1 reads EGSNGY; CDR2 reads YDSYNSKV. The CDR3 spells CATWDGLTHYEKLF. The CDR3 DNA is TGTGCCACCTGGGACGGATTAACGCATTATGAGAAACTCTTT.

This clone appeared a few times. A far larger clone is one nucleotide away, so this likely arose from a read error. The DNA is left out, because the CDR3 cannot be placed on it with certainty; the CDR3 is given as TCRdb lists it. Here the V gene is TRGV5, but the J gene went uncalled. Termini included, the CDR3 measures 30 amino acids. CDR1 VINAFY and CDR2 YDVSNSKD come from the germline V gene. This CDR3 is CATWDSRVRNSLAVEQHLLSQVSIGRIQHF.

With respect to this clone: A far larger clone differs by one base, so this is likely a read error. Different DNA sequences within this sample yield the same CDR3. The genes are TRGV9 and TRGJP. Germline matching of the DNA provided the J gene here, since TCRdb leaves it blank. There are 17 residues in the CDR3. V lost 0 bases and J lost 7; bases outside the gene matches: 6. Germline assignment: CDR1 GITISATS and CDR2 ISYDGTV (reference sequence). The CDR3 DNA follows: TGTGCCTTGTGGGAGGTGCATGTGGAGTTGGGCAAAAAAATCAAGGTATTT. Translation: CALWEVHVELGKKIKVF.

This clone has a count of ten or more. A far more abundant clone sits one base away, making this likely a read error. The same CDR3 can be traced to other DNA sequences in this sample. The CDR3 loop is CALWLPCKKLF. As DNA, the CDR3 is TGTGCCTTGTGGCTCCCGTGCAAGAAGCTCTTT. The V gene call reads TRGV9; no J gene was called. Germline-derived CDR1 and CDR2 are GITISATS and ISYDGTV (reference sequence). This CDR3 spans 11 amino acids.

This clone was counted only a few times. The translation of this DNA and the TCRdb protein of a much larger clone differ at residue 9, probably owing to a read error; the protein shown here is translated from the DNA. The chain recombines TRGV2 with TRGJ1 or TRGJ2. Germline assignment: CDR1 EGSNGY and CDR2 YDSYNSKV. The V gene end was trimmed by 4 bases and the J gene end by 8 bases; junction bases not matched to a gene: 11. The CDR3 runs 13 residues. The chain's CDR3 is CATWEGRHHKKLF. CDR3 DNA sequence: TGTGCCACCTGGGAGGGGAGGCATCATAAGAAACTCTTT.

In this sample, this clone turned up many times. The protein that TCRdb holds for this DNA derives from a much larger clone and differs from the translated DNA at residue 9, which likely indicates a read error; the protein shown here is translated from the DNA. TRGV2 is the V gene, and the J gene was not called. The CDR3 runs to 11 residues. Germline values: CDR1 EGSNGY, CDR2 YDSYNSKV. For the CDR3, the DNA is TGTGCCACCTGGGACGGGCGGAAGAGACTCTTT. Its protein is CATWDGRKRLF.

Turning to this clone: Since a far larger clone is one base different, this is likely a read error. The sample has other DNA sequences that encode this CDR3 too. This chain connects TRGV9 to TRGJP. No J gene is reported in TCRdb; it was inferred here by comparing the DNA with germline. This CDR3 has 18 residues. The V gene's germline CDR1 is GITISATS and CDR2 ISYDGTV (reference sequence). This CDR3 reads CALWEPRDPELGKKIKVF. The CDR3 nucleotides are TGTGCCTTGTGGGAGCCCAGGGACCCGGAGTTGGGAAAAAAAATCAAGGTATTT.

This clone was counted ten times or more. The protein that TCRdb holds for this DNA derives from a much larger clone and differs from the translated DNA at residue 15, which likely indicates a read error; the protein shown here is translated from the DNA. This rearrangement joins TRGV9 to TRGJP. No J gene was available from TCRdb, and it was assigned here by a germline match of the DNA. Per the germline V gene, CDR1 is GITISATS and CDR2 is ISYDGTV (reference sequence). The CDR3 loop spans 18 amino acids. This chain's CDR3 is CALWEVRGEELGKKVKVF. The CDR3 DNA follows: TGTGCCTTGTGGGAGGTTCGAGGGGAAGAGTTGGGCAAAAAAGTCAAGGTATTT.

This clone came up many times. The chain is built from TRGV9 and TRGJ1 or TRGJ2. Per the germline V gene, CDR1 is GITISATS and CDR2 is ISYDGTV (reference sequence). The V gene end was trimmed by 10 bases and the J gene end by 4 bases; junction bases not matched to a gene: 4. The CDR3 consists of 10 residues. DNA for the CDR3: TGTGCCTTCTTCTATTATAAGAAACTCTTT. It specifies CAFFYYKKLF.